This entry lists 26 T cell receptor beta chains sequenced from one sample in a study of T-cell memory formation after mild COVID-19. TCRdb independently ran MiXCR on the 5' RACE reads; one entry per CDR3 protein. This table has about 540,000 distinct CDR3 sequences, just over 20% appearing once. Sequencing used PBMCs or a T cell subset sorted from them (not recorded which). The receptor source for this set is an adult woman who had mild COVID-19 (a few samples of this study predate the infection). Cell type and time point are not known.

The rearrangement joins TRBV27 to TRBJ1-1, with D unclear. Germline V CDR1 and CDR2: MNHEY, SMNVEV (reference sequence). Between the trimmed V and J ends, which lost 6 bases and 1 base, there was a span of 9 bases. CDR3 length: 13 amino acids. CDR3 sequence (DNA): TGTGCCAGCAGCACCACAAGGAACACTGAAGCTTTCTTT. Translating gives CASSTTRNTEAFF.

The CDR3 sequence: CASSPRLAGGTYEQYF. CDR3 DNA sequence: TGTGCCAGCAGTCCAAGACTAGCGGGGGGAACCTACGAGCAGTACTTC. This rearrangement joins TRBV28 to TRBJ2-7; 13 bases line up with TRBD2. V lost 5 bases and J lost 2; bases outside the gene matches: 6. This CDR3 has 16 amino acids. The germline V gene has CDR1 MDHEN and CDR2 SYDVKM.

This rearrangement joins TRBV24-1 to TRBJ1-2; 8 bases agree with TRBD1. Germline V gene data show CDR1 as KGHDR and CDR2 as SFDVKD. Losses at the gene ends were 3 bases for V and 7 bases for J; bases not matched to a gene: 6. The CDR3 spans 14 residues. Here the CDR3 reads CATSDNRGSSGYTF. The DNA of the CDR3 is TGTGCCACCAGTGATAACAGGGGGAGCAGTGGCTACACCTTC.

The chain combines TRBV7-3 with TRBJ2-7; 8 bases are a match to TRBD2. The CDR3 length is 15 residues. Germline assignment: CDR1 SGHTA and CDR2 FQGTGA. The V segment lost 6 bases and the J segment 2 bases; nucleotides outside the gene matches: 9. CDR3 sequence (DNA): TGTGCCAGCAGACCGTCTGGTAGCGGGACCTACGAGCAGTACTTC. Its protein is CASRPSGSGTYEQYF.

The genes are TRBV29-1 and TRBJ1-2; tentative D call: TRBD1 (5 bases). Trimming took off 1 base at V and 4 bases at J, with 7 bases between the two ends. Germline assignment: CDR1 SQVTM and CDR2 ANQGSEA. This CDR3 comprises 12 residues. CDR3 loop: CSVEGDFYGYTF. The CDR3 DNA sequence: TGCAGCGTTGAAGGGGACTTCTATGGCTACACCTTC.

The genes are TRBV7-8 and TRBJ1-5; possibly TRBD1 for D (5 bases). The CDR3 spans 15 residues. CDR1 and CDR2 from the germline V gene are SGHVS and FQNEAQ. The germline V and J ends were trimmed by 5 bases and 4 bases, with 15 bases remaining between them. CDR3 nucleotides: TGTGCCAGCAGCCTCGGAGCTCAGGGTAATCAGCCCCAGCATTTT. This encodes CASSLGAQGNQPQHF.

This clonotype was found a few times. This rearrangement joins TRBV6-6 to TRBJ2-7, with TRBD1 matching 7 bases. J lost 2 bases, V lost 7 bases, and 11 bases had no gene match. The CDR3 consists of 15 residues. The V gene's germline CDR1 is MNHNY and CDR2 SVGAGI (reference sequence). CDR3 amino acids: CASIRGTGAPYEQYF. The DNA for the CDR3 is TGTGCCAGCATCAGGGGCACAGGGGCACCCTACGAGCAGTACTTC.

The rearrangement joins TRBV10-3 to TRBJ2-6, with D unresolved. The CDR3 extends over 14 amino acids. V lost 5 bases to trimming and J lost 3 bases, with 8 bases between them. CDR1 is ENHRY and CDR2 is SYGVKD in the germline V gene. The CDR3 DNA sequence: TGTGCCATCAGTCCGGCAGGTGGGGCCAACGTCCTGACTTTC. This translates into CAISPAGGANVLTF.

A remark on this clonotype: Mismatch with germline at one junction end may stem from a read error. The chain uses TRBV11-3 and TRBJ1-1, with 8 bases aligning to TRBD1. Germline V CDR1 and CDR2: SGHNT, YENEEA. This CDR3 has 19 residues. In DNA form, the CDR3 reads TGTGCCAGCAGCCTAGAAGGGGTGGGGACAGGTTCCCCGCTCACTGAAGCTTTCTTT. This translates into CASSLEGVGTGSPLTEAFF.

A few counts support this clonotype. V is TRBV20-1 and J is TRBJ2-3; D possibly corresponds to TRBD2 (6 bases). There are 15 residues in the CDR3. Looked up from germline, CDR1 is DFQATT and CDR2 is SNEGSKA (reference sequence). V lost 0 bases to trimming and J lost 4 bases, with 14 bases between them. The chain's CDR3 is CSAREVGGAPDTQYF. Here the CDR3 DNA reads TGCAGTGCTAGAGAGGTGGGGGGAGCCCCAGATACGCAGTATTTT.

The chain carries TRBV24-1 and TRBJ1-1; D is unresolved. V gave up 3 bases and J gave up 9 bases, with 13 bases separating them. Germline V gene sequence: CDR1 KGHDR, CDR2 SFDVKD. The length of the CDR3 is 13 residues. The CDR3 spells CATSDALLGKAFF. CDR3 bases: TGTGCCACCAGTGATGCCCTGTTGGGGAAAGCTTTCTTT.

For the CDR3, the DNA is TGTGCCAGCAGTTACTCATCGGACTCCACATGGCAAGAGACCCAGTACTTC. It codes for CASSYSSDSTWQETQYF. The rearrangement uses TRBV6-2 or TRBV6-3 and TRBJ2-5, with D possibly matching TRBD2 (5 bases). CDR1 is MNHEY and CDR2 is SVGEGT in the germline V gene. The CDR3 covers 17 residues. V shed 0 bases and J shed 2 bases, with 16 bases lying between them.

There are a few counts of this clonotype. The chain uses TRBV24-1 and TRBJ2-1; TRBD1 aligns across 7 bases. V was pared by 2 bases and J by 8 bases, with 2 bases of the junction left unmatched. The CDR3 spans 13 residues. The germline V gene encodes CDR1 KGHDR and CDR2 SFDVKD. In DNA form, the CDR3 reads TGTGCCACCAGTGATTACAGGGGCCATGAGCAGTTCTTC. Translating it yields CATSDYRGHEQFF.

This clonotype was counted a few times. The J gene is TRBJ2-3, the V gene TRBV6-1; 7 bases match TRBD2. Germline CDR1 is MNHNS and CDR2 is SASEGT. The CDR3 runs 16 residues. The V segment lost 3 bases and the J segment 1 base; nucleotides outside the gene matches: 7. The CDR3 DNA is TGTGCCAGCAGTGAGATCGGGGGGTTTCGCACAGATACGCAGTATTTT. This gives the protein CASSEIGGFRTDTQYF.

This chain uses TRBV29-1 with TRBJ1-1; no definite D call. The V end lost 0 bases, the J end lost 4 bases, and 24 bases lay between the germline ends. CDR1 is SQVTM, CDR2 ANQGSEA, per germline. The CDR3 is 18 residues long. The CDR3 nucleotides are TGCAGCGTTGAAGATTTCCAAGAAGGACCCCTAGGGAGCACTGAAGCTTTCTTT. This gives the protein CSVEDFQEGPLGSTEAFF. The full variable domain, with the rest looked up from reference TRBV29-1 and TRBJ1-1, is SAVISQKPSRDICQRGTSLTIQCQVDSQVTMMFWYRQQPGQSLTLIATANQGSEATYESGFVIDKFPISRPNLTFSTLTVSNMSPEDSSIYLCSVEDFQEGPLGSTEAFFGQGTRLTVV.

This clonotype came up many times. V usage is TRBV5-1 and J usage is TRBJ2-1; D possibly corresponds to TRBD2 (6 bases). CDR3 length: 13 residues. V dropped 1 base and J dropped 7 bases, with 9 bases sitting between them. Germline assignment: CDR1 SGHRS and CDR2 YFSETQ. This chain's CDR3 is CASSLTSYNEQFF. The CDR3 DNA is TGCGCCAGCAGCTTGACTAGCTATAATGAGCAGTTCTTC.

The chain couples TRBV5-1 to TRBJ1-4; D gene uncertain. With 3 bases removed from V and 0 bases from J, the gap between germline ends came to 9 bases. The CDR3 length is 15 residues. Germline assignment: CDR1 SGHRS and CDR2 YFSETQ. DNA of the CDR3: TGCGCCAGCAGCTCCGAGGGAACAACTAATGAAAAACTGTTTTTT. Amino acid sequence: CASSSEGTTNEKLFF.

This clonotype has more than one count but fewer than ten. The rearrangement joins TRBV30 to TRBJ2-5; D tentatively reads TRBD1 or TRBD2 (5 bases each). This CDR3 is built from 11 residues. Germline V lookup: CDR1 GTSNPN, CDR2 SVGIG (reference sequence). V was pared by 0 bases and J by 9 bases, with 8 bases between. CDR3 loop: CAWSVRGAQYF. The CDR3 coding sequence is TGTGCCTGGAGTGTACGAGGGGCCCAGTACTTC.

The chain joins TRBV9 to TRBJ1-1; D not resolved. Looked up from germline, CDR1 is SGDLS and CDR2 is YYNGEE. Trimming left V 1 base short and J 5 bases short, with 12 bases between. The CDR3 sequence is 14 residues long. DNA of the CDR3: TGTGCCAGCAGCGTAAACTTATTGGAGACTGAAGCTTTCTTT. Translation: CASSVNLLETEAFF.

This clonotype has ten or more counts. J is TRBJ1-3 and V is TRBV12-3 or TRBV12-4; D uncertain. The CDR3 consists of 12 residues. V was pared by 6 bases and J by 8 bases, with 11 bases between. The CDR3 protein is CASSPGLDTIYF. CDR3 sequence (DNA): TGTGCCAGCAGCCCTGGACTAGACACCATATATTTT.

The chain has TRBV24-1 and TRBJ2-3; TRBD2 is a possible D gene (7 bases). Per germline, CDR1 KGHDR and CDR2 SFDVKD. CDR3 size: 15 residues. Trimming shortened V by 5 bases and J by 1 base, and 12 bases separated the two germline ends. The CDR3 is CATSGEGGGTDTQYF. Here the CDR3 DNA reads TGTGCCACCAGTGGGGAGGGGGGCGGCACAGATACGCAGTATTTT.

The J gene is TRBJ2-2, the V gene TRBV9; 10 bases agree with TRBD1. Germline V CDR1 and CDR2: SGDLS, YYNGEE. Trimming removed 4 bases from V and 6 bases from J; junction bases left unmatched: 6. The CDR3 extends over 15 amino acids. The CDR3 nucleotides read TGTGCCAGCAGCCACGGGGACAGGGGATCCGGGGAGCTGTTTTTT. Translating it yields CASSHGDRGSGELFF.

This chain connects TRBV12-3 or TRBV12-4 to TRBJ1-2; D perhaps matches TRBD1 (5 bases). The V end lost 3 bases, the J end lost 8 bases, and 13 bases lay between the germline ends. The CDR3 contains 13 residues. CDR3 in amino acids: CASSFRGARGYTF. CDR3 bases: TGTGCCAGCAGTTTCAGAGGGGCGCGAGGCTACACCTTC.

There are a few counts of this clonotype. This sequence joins TRBV7-9 and TRBJ2-6; no definite D call. The V end lost 1 base, the J end lost 2 bases, and 6 bases lay between the germline ends. The CDR3 sequence is 15 residues long. Germline V gene sequence: CDR1 SEHNR, CDR2 FQNEAQ (reference sequence). The CDR3 DNA is TGTGCCAGCAGCTTAGGGGTTGCTGGGGCCAACGTCCTGACTTTC. As protein: CASSLGVAGANVLTF.

The chain carries TRBV6-6 and TRBJ1-5; unclear D gene. CDR1 is MNHNY and CDR2 is SVGAGI in the germline V gene (reference sequence). The CDR3 consists of 12 residues. The germline V and J ends were trimmed by 8 bases and 8 bases, with 13 bases remaining between them. CDR3 protein: CASSGPVEPQHF. CDR3 sequence (DNA): TGTGCCAGCTCTGGTCCCGTGGAGCCCCAGCATTTT.

This clonotype was recorded a few times. The rearrangement uses TRBV6-1 and TRBJ1-1; D gene uncertain. Trimming took off 8 bases at V and 2 bases at J, with 9 bases between the two ends. This CDR3 has 12 residues. The germline V gene encodes CDR1 MNHNS and CDR2 SASEGT. The CDR3 DNA is TGTGCCAGCGCAAGATTAAACACTGAAGCTTTCTTT. Amino acid sequence: CASARLNTEAFF.